The present entry profiles one T cell receptor beta chain with its context. This specimen comes from a study of blood T cell repertoires in COVID-19. Whole-study context: Specimens from acute and convalescent COVID-19 originated in the United States, Italy and Spain.

This CDR3 is 21 amino acids long. V was clipped by 3 bases and J by 1 base; unmatched bases: 22. Repertoires were generated with immunoSEQ multiplex PCR, while TCRdb's copy carries only in-frame clones and drops some. The sample has roughly 280,000 clones, 80% to 90% seen once; the top ten hold approximately 9.9%. Sequenced sample: peripheral blood. This clonotype was obtained from a woman in her seventies with acute or convalescent COVID-19. The chain combines TRBV5-3 with TRBJ2-4, with 7 bases aligning to TRBD1. TRBV5-3 is given ORF status, its function remaining uncertain. CDR3 sequence reads: CARSCWRKGQLLLEAKNIQYF. DNA for the CDR3: TGTGCCAGAAGCTGTTGGAGAAAGGGACAGCTACTTTTGGAGGCCAAAAACATTCAGTACTTC.